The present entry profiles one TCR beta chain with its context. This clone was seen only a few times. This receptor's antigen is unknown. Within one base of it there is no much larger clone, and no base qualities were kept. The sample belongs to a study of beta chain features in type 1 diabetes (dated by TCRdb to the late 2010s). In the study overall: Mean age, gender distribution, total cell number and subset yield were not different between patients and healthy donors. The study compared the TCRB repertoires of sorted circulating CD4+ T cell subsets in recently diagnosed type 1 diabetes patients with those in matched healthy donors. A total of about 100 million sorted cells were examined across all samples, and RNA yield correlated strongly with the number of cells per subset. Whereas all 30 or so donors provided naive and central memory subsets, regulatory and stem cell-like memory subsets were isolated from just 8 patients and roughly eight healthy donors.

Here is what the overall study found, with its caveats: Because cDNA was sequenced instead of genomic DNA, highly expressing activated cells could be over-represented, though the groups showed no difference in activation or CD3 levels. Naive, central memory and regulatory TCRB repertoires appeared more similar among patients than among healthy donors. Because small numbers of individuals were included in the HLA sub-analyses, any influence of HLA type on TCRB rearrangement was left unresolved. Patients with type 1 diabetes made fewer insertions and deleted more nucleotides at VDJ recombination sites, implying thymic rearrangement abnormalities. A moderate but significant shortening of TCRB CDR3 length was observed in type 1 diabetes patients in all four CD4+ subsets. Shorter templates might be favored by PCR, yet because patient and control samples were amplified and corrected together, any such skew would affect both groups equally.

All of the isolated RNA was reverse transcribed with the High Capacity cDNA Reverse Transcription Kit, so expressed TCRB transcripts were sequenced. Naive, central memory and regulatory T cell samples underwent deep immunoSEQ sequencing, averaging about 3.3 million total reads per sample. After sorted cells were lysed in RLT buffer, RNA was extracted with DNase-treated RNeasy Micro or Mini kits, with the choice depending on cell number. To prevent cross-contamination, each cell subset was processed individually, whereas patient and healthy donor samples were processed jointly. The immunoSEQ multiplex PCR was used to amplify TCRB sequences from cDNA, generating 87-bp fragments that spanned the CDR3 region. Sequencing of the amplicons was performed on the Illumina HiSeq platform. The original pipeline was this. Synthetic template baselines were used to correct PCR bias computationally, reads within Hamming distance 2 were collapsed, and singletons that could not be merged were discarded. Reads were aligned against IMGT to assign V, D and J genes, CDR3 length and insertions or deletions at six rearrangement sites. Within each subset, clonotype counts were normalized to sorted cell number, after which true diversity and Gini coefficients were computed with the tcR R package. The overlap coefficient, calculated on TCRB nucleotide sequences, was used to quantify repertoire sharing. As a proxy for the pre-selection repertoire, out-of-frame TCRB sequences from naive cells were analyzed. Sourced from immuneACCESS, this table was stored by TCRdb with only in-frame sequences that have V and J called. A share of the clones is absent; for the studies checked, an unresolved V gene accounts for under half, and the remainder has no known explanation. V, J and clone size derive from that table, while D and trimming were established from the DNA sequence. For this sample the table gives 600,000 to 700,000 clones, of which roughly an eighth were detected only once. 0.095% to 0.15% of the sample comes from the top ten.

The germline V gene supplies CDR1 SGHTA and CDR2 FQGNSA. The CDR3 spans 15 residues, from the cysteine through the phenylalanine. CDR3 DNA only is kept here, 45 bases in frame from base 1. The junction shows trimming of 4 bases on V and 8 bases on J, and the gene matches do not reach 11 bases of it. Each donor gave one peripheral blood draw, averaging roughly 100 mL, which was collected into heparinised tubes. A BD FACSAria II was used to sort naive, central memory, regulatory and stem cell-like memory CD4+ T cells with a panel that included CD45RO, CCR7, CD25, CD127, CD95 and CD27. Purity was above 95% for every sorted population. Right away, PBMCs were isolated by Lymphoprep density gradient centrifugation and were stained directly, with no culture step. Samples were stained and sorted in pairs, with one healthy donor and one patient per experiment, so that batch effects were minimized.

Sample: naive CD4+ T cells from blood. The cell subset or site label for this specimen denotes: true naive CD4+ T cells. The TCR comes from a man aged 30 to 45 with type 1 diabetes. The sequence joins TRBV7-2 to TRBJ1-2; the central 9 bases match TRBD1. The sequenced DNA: TGTGCCAGCAGCTCCCAAGTGGGACAGGGAGGCGGCTACACCTTC. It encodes CASSSQVGQGGGYTF.